The 17 T cell receptor beta chains given below trace back to one sample, sequenced in a study of blood T cell repertoires in COVID-19. Data came from immunoSEQ multiplex PCR; TCRdb stores just in-frame clones and leaves some out. The sample consists of around 18,000 clones, under 85% of them appearing once. The sequenced material came from peripheral blood. The source of these receptors is a man aged 70 or older with COVID-19, enrolled during active disease.

The J gene is TRBJ2-2, the V gene TRBV3-1 (or the pseudogene TRBV3-2); 11 bases match TRBD2. V was pared by 7 bases and J by 1 base, with 8 bases of the junction left unmatched. The CDR3 extends over 17 amino acids. Germline assignment: CDR1 LGHDT and CDR2 YNNKEL (reference sequence). CDR3 in amino acids: CASKDRLAGGNTGELFF. CDR3 in DNA: TGTGCCAGCAAAGATAGGCTAGCGGGGGGGAACACCGGGGAGCTGTTTTTT.

The chain has TRBV27 and TRBJ1-2; TRBD1 matches at 7 bases. The CDR3 consists of 14 residues. In germline, CDR1 is MNHEY, CDR2 SMNVEV (reference sequence). The junction had 5 bases not matched to a gene; V was cut back by 4 bases and J by 3 bases. CDR3 nucleotides: TGTGCCAGCAGTTACGGACAGGCGGACTATGGCTACACCTTC. This translates into CASSYGQADYGYTF.

The chain carries TRBV6-2 or TRBV6-3 and TRBJ1-1, with TRBD1 as a possible D gene (5 bases). Germline CDR1 and CDR2: MNHEY and SVGEGT. The CDR3 totals 14 residues. Deletions cut 2 bases from V and 7 bases from J, with 14 bases between. CDR3 coding DNA: TGTGCCAGCAGTTACAGGGGAATGTGGGGTGAAGCTTTCTTT. Protein sequence: CASSYRGMWGEAFF.

The rearrangement links TRBV28 to TRBJ1-2; D possibly corresponds to TRBD1 (5 bases). The CDR3 spans 15 residues. Germline CDR1 and CDR2: MDHEN and SYDVKM. Between the trimmed V and J ends, which lost 3 bases and 8 bases, there was a span of 19 bases. The CDR3: CASSLDPQGGYGYTF. The CDR3 DNA reads TGTGCCAGCAGTTTGGACCCCCAGGGAGGCTACGGCTACACCTTC.

The rearrangement links TRBV24-1 to TRBJ2-1, with a possible D match to TRBD2 (5 bases). Germline lookup yields CDR1 KGHDR and CDR2 SFDVKD. The CDR3 runs 12 residues. The V and J ends lost 9 bases and 5 bases respectively, with 10 bases between them. CDR3 region: CATEGNNNEQFF. The CDR3 DNA follows: TGTGCCACCGAGGGAAATAACAATGAGCAGTTCTTC.

The genes are TRBV7-8 and TRBJ1-4; 10 bases fit TRBD1. Losses at the gene ends were 1 base for V and 8 bases for J; bases not matched to a gene: 7. The germline CDR1 and CDR2 sequences are SGHVS and FQNEAQ. The CDR3 is made up of 16 amino acids. This CDR3 reads CASSLVGGTGVEKLFF. The CDR3 DNA sequence: TGTGCCAGCAGCTTAGTAGGGGGGACAGGGGTGGAAAAACTGTTTTTT.

The chain employs TRBV5-1 and TRBJ1-5, with D tentatively TRBD1 (5 bases). The V end lost 2 bases, the J end lost 11 bases, and 14 bases lay between the germline ends. Germline V gives CDR1 SGHRS, CDR2 YFSETQ. The CDR3 spans 13 residues. CDR3 DNA sequence: TGCGCCAGCAGCTTCTCTCCAGGGAGGACCCAGCATTTT. Amino acid sequence: CASSFSPGRTQHF.

This clone came up a few times. The rearrangement uses TRBV6-2 or TRBV6-3 and TRBJ1-2, with 8 positions matching TRBD1. J gave up 5 bases and V 4 bases, and 3 bases lay outside the gene matches. Germline-derived CDR1 and CDR2 are MNHEY and SVGEGT. The CDR3 consists of 13 residues. The CDR3 DNA reads TGTGCCAGCAGTTTGGACAGGGTTTATGGCTACACCTTC. This sequence encodes CASSLDRVYGYTF.

This chain links TRBV29-1 with TRBJ2-3; TRBD1 matches 9 bases. The CDR3 loop spans 15 amino acids. The J segment lost 4 bases and the V segment lost 6 bases, leaving 11 bases of the junction unmatched. Germline CDR1 is SQVTM and CDR2 is ANQGSEA. The CDR3 sequence: CSVGGQGGQADTQYF. DNA for the CDR3: TGCAGCGTCGGGGGACAGGGAGGTCAGGCAGATACGCAGTATTTT.

This clone was counted between two and nine times. The chain links TRBV5-1 to TRBJ2-7; D unresolved. The CDR3 has 11 residues. The germline V gene encodes CDR1 SGHRS and CDR2 YFSETQ. Trimming removed 4 bases at V and 7 bases at J, with 9 bases between. CDR3: CASSRQSEQYF. The CDR3 coding sequence is TGCGCCAGCAGCCGACAATCGGAGCAGTACTTC.

The V and J genes are TRBV19 and TRBJ1-1; D ambiguous. CDR1 LNHDA and CDR2 SQIVND come from the germline V gene (reference sequence). V was cut by 2 bases and J by 1 base, with 11 bases left in between. This CDR3 is 15 amino acids long. The CDR3 DNA sequence: TGTGCCAGTAGTATACCGGGGTCGAGGAACACTGAAGCTTTCTTT. Protein sequence: CASSIPGSRNTEAFF.

This clone is a singleton in its sample. V usage is TRBV28 and J usage is TRBJ1-3; D gene uncertain. Between the trimmed V and J ends, which lost 3 bases and 2 bases, there was a span of 8 bases. The CDR3 consists of 14 residues. CDR1 and CDR2 from the germline V gene are MDHEN and SYDVKM. In nucleotides, the CDR3 is TGTGCCAGCAGTTTGTCTGGGCCTGGAAACACCATATATTTT. Translating gives CASSLSGPGNTIYF.

The genes are TRBV28 and TRBJ1-1; TRBD1 agrees at 7 bases. CDR1 MDHEN and CDR2 SYDVKM come from the germline V gene. The CDR3 has 14 amino acids. The V gene end was trimmed by 5 bases and the J gene end by 4 bases; junction bases not matched to a gene: 7. CDR3 coding DNA: TGTGCCAGCAGTGTCCCCAGGGGGAGCACTGAAGCTTTCTTT. Its protein product is CASSVPRGSTEAFF.

The CDR3 DNA sequence: TGCGCCAGCAGCCAGCAGACAGCGAACACTGAAGCTTTCTTT. Its protein product is CASSQQTANTEAFF. V usage is TRBV5-1 and J usage is TRBJ1-1, with a tentative D call TRBD1 (5 bases). The germline gives CDR1 SGHRS, CDR2 YFSETQ. The CDR3 is made up of 14 amino acids. V dropped 4 bases and J dropped 1 base, with 11 bases sitting between them. Complete variable domain (other parts from reference TRBV5-1 and TRBJ1-1): KAGVTQTPRYLIKTRGQQVTLSCSPISGHRSVSWYQQTPGQGLQFLFEYFSETQRNKGNFPGRFSGRQFSNSRSEMNVSTLELGDSALYLCASSQQTANTEAFFGQGTRLTVV.

V gene TRBV7-6 combines with J gene TRBJ2-5; D is unresolved. Trimming shortened V by 5 bases and J by 4 bases, and 8 bases separated the two germline ends. CDR3 size: 12 residues. CDR1 SGHVS and CDR2 FNYEAQ come from the germline V gene. CDR3 sequence: CASSRRGETQYF. As DNA, the CDR3 is TGTGCCAGCAGCCGAAGAGGAGAGACCCAGTACTTC. Using reference TRBV7-6 and TRBJ2-5 for the parts outside the CDR3, the full variable domain is GAGVSQSPRYKVTKRGQDVALRCDPISGHVSLYWYRQALGQGPEFLTYFNYEAQQDKSGLPNDRFSAERPEGSISTLTIQRTEQRDSAMYRCASSRRGETQYFGPGTRLLVL.

The gene calls are TRBV7-6 and TRBJ2-3; 8 nucleotides line up with TRBD2. In germline, CDR1 is SGHVS, CDR2 FNYEAQ. This CDR3 comprises 19 residues. The trim removed 5 bases at V and 1 base at J, leaving 17 bases unmatched. The CDR3 DNA reads as TGTGCCAGCAGCCCGTTTGCTGGCGGGGGGTATTCGGGCACAGATACGCAGTATTTT. Its translation is CASSPFAGGGYSGTDTQYF. Complete variable domain (other parts from reference TRBV7-6 and TRBJ2-3): GAGVSQSPRYKVTKRGQDVALRCDPISGHVSLYWYRQALGQGPEFLTYFNYEAQQDKSGLPNDRFSAERPEGSISTLTIQRTEQRDSAMYRCASSPFAGGGYSGTDTQYFGPGTRLTVL.

The rearrangement joins TRBV5-1 to TRBJ2-3; 8 bases match TRBD2. This CDR3 has 15 residues. The V gene's germline CDR1 is SGHRS and CDR2 YFSETQ. V was pared by 5 bases and J by 4 bases, with 9 bases of the junction left unmatched. CDR3 sequence (DNA): TGCGCCAGCAGAGCACGGGGGGGATCATCAGATACGCAGTATTTT. Protein product: CASRARGGSSDTQYF.